The 28 T cell receptor beta chains below all came from one sample that was sequenced in a study of cytomegalovirus exposure and HLA in healthy donors. The PCR ran on 60 Vbeta and 13 Jbeta primers. Sequenced by immunoSEQ multiplex PCR; TCRdb stores in-frame clones only, minus some. The sample has more than 90,000 clones, 60% to 85% seen once. Sequencing was done on a sample of PBMCs. All receptors derive from a man over 45 in good health and CMV-seronegative.

The chain is built from TRBV10-1 and TRBJ2-5; 10 bases agree with TRBD1. Germline lookup yields CDR1 WNHNN and CDR2 SYGVQD (reference sequence). The J segment lost 5 bases and the V segment lost 0 bases, leaving 12 bases of the junction unmatched. This CDR3 contains 18 residues. The DNA for the CDR3 is TGCGCCAGCAGTGAGTCGAGGACAGGGGGTAGTTCGTATGAGACCCAGTACTTC. Translating it yields CASSESRTGGSSYETQYF.

This clone was counted a single time. The chain has TRBV5-1 and TRBJ2-2; D ambiguous. The V end lost 2 bases, the J end lost 6 bases, and 17 bases lay between the germline ends. The CDR3 loop spans 16 amino acids. The germline CDR1 and CDR2 sequences are SGHRS and YFSETQ. The CDR3 sequence: CASSFNPVATSGELFF. CDR3 nucleotide sequence: TGCGCCAGCAGCTTTAACCCTGTGGCAACGTCCGGGGAGCTGTTTTTT.

This chain links TRBV4-1 with TRBJ2-3; 8 nucleotides agree with TRBD2. The CDR3 extends over 17 amino acids. V shed 0 bases, J shed 1 base, and the junction held 6 bases outside the gene matches. Germline V lookup: CDR1 MGHRA, CDR2 YSYEKL. The CDR3 DNA is TGCGCCAGCAGCCAAGATAGGACTAGCTCGGGCACAGATACGCAGTATTTT. Protein product: CASSQDRTSSGTDTQYF.

The rearrangement uses TRBV9 and TRBJ1-2; 7 positions match TRBD1. Unmatched junction bases numbered 2, after V lost 0 bases and J lost 6 bases. The length of the CDR3 is 13 residues. Germline V gene lookup returns CDR1 SGDLS and CDR2 YYNGEE. The CDR3 sequence: CASSVVTGDGYTF. DNA for the CDR3: TGTGCCAGCAGCGTAGTTACAGGGGATGGCTACACCTTC.

This chain links TRBV15 with TRBJ2-7, with D possibly matching TRBD1 (6 bases). CDR3 size: 14 residues. Trimming shortened V by 0 bases and J by 3 bases, and 9 bases separated the two germline ends. Germline CDR1 LNHNV, CDR2 YYDKDF (reference sequence). In nucleotides, the CDR3 is TGTGCCACCAGCAGAGATAGAGGGGGCTACGAGCAGTACTTC. Translation gives CATSRDRGGYEQYF.

This sequence joins TRBV30 and TRBJ2-2; TRBD1 agrees at 7 bases. The CDR3 loop spans 13 amino acids. Germline V lookup: CDR1 GTSNPN, CDR2 SVGIG (reference sequence). The ends lost 3 bases at V and 6 bases at J; junction bases unmatched: 4. For the CDR3, the DNA is TGTGCCTGGAGCCCTACAGGGGCCGGGGAGCTGTTTTTT. It specifies CAWSPTGAGELFF.

This clone was seen once. V and J are TRBV5-5 and TRBJ2-1, with 7 bases identical to TRBD2. CDR3 length: 14 amino acids. Germline V gives CDR1 SGHKS, CDR2 YYEKEE (reference sequence). J was trimmed by 8 bases and V by 0 bases; bases with no gene match: 5. Here the CDR3 reads CASSLDRGVDEQFF. DNA of the CDR3: TGTGCCAGCAGCTTGGACCGGGGGGTTGATGAGCAGTTCTTC.

V and J are TRBV7-9 and TRBJ1-1; 7 bases agree with TRBD1. Germline-derived CDR1 and CDR2 are SEHNR and FQNEAQ (reference sequence). CDR3 size: 18 residues. Germline trimming cut 2 bases from V and 0 bases from J; bases unmatched to any gene: 12. The CDR3 protein is CASSLRGTASKLNTEAFF. DNA for the CDR3: TGTGCCAGCAGCTTAAGGGGGACAGCAAGCAAACTGAACACTGAAGCTTTCTTT.

The chain couples TRBV7-3 to TRBJ2-1, with TRBD2 matching over 7 bases. The CDR3 contains 15 residues. The germline V gene has CDR1 SGHTA and CDR2 FQGTGA. V was clipped by 5 bases and J by 1 base; unmatched bases: 5. The CDR3 is CASSPSGGSYNEQFF. The CDR3 DNA reads as TGTGCCAGCAGCCCCTCGGGAGGTTCCTACAATGAGCAGTTCTTC.

V is TRBV30 and J is TRBJ2-5, with TRBD2 matching over 7 bases. The ends lost 0 bases at V and 5 bases at J; junction bases unmatched: 12. Germline CDR1 GTSNPN, CDR2 SVGIG (reference sequence). The CDR3 covers 16 residues. The CDR3 DNA follows: TGTGCCTGGAGTGTAGCCCCCCGGACTAGTAGGGAGACCCAGTACTTC. This gives the protein CAWSVAPRTSRETQYF. The full variable domain, completed using reference TRBV30 and TRBJ2-5, is SQTIHQWPATLVQPVGSPLSLECTVEGTSNPNLYWYRQAAGRGLQLLFYSVGIGQISSEVPQNLSASRPQDRQFILSSKKLLLSDSGFYLCAWSVAPRTSRETQYFGPGTRLLVL.

The chain employs TRBV28 and TRBJ1-4; perhaps TRBD1 as D (6 bases). Germline V gene data show CDR1 as MDHEN and CDR2 as SYDVKM. The CDR3 has 17 residues. Trimming shortened V by 6 bases and J by 0 bases, and 17 bases separated the two germline ends. Written as DNA, the CDR3 is TGTGCCAGCAGCCGGAGGGGGAGGGTGGCAACTAATGAAAAACTGTTTTTT. It is translated as CASSRRGRVATNEKLFF.

This clone has more than one count but fewer than ten. The rearrangement links TRBV6-6 to TRBJ1-4; D gene uncertain. The CDR3 consists of 13 residues. With 2 bases removed from V and 8 bases from J, the gap between germline ends came to 9 bases. Germline lookup yields CDR1 MNHNY and CDR2 SVGAGI (reference sequence). CDR3 nucleotide sequence: TGTGCCAGCAGTTACCCTGAACGGGAAAAACTGTTTTTT. Protein product: CASSYPEREKLFF.

This chain uses TRBV7-2 with TRBJ2-5, with 7 bases matching TRBD2. CDR3 size: 14 residues. CDR1 SGHTA and CDR2 FQGNSA come from the germline V gene. J lost 7 bases, V lost 1 base, and 6 bases had no gene match. CDR3: CASSLGGSGGTQYF. Written as DNA, the CDR3 is TGTGCCAGCAGCTTAGGCGGGAGTGGGGGGACCCAGTACTTC. Full variable domain (rest looked up from reference TRBV7-2 and TRBJ2-5): GAGVSQSPSNKVTEKGKDVELRCDPISGHTALYWYRQSLGQGLEFLIYFQGNSAPDKSGLPSDRFSAERTGGSVSTLTIQRTQQEDSAVYLCASSLGGSGGTQYFGPGTRLLVL.

The chain carries TRBV4-1 and TRBJ2-3, with 9 bases lining up with TRBD2. The CDR3 contains 15 residues. Germline CDR1 and CDR2: MGHRA and YSYEKL. V was clipped by 4 bases and J by 1 base; unmatched bases: 3. CDR3 nucleotides: TGCGCCAGCAGCCCACTAGCGGGTGGCACAGATACGCAGTATTTT. Protein sequence: CASSPLAGGTDTQYF.

The V and J genes are TRBV12-5 and TRBJ2-3; 8 nucleotides line up with TRBD2. Germline values: CDR1 LGHNT, CDR2 FRNRAP. The junction had 5 bases not matched to a gene; V was cut back by 3 bases and J by 0 bases. The CDR3 length is 16 residues. This CDR3 is CASGLGASGSTDTQYF. The CDR3 bases are TGTGCTAGTGGTTTAGGGGCTAGCGGGAGCACAGATACGCAGTATTTT.

This clone has only a few counts. The V and J genes are TRBV6-4 and TRBJ2-1; D is possibly TRBD2 (5 bases). V was pared by 6 bases and J by 8 bases, with 17 bases between. The CDR3 runs 14 residues. The V gene's germline CDR1 is MRHNA and CDR2 SNTAGT. The CDR3 nucleotides are TGTGCCAGCAGCAAGGGTCTAGAGGGCGATGAGCAGTTCTTC. It is translated as CASSKGLEGDEQFF.

V is TRBV4-2 and J is TRBJ2-7; TRBD2 matches at 13 bases. The CDR3 has 18 residues. Trimming took 1 base from V and 4 from J; bases not matched to a gene: 10. The V gene's germline CDR1 is LGHNA and CDR2 YNFKEQ. The CDR3 DNA reads TGTGCCAGCAGCCAAGGGGTTCCCGGGACTAGCGGGACTTACGAGCAGTACTTC. Its translation: CASSQGVPGTSGTYEQYF.

This clone has just a few counts. The chain carries TRBV14 and TRBJ1-3, with no clear D. CDR3 length equals 13 residues. Germline lookup yields CDR1 SGHDN and CDR2 FVKESK. With 1 base removed from V and 3 bases from J, the gap between germline ends came to 4 bases. CDR3 protein: CASSQVIGNTIYF. CDR3 nucleotides: TGTGCCAGCAGCCAAGTCATTGGAAACACCATATATTTT.

This clone was found a few times. V is TRBV6-5 and J is TRBJ2-7; 11 nucleotides line up with TRBD2. The germline V gene has CDR1 MNHEY and CDR2 SVGAGI. The CDR3 is 15 amino acids. The ends lost 5 bases at V and 6 bases at J; junction bases unmatched: 9. CDR3 coding DNA: TGTGCCAGCAGTCTCACCGGGACTAGCGGTCTCGAGCAGTACTTC. Amino acids: CASSLTGTSGLEQYF.

The chain couples TRBV7-9 to TRBJ2-7; the D is unclear. This CDR3 is built from 12 residues. Germline CDR1 is SEHNR and CDR2 is FQNEAQ (reference sequence). The V and J ends lost 0 bases and 4 bases respectively, with 4 bases between them. CDR3 in amino acids: CASSLATYEQYF. CDR3 DNA sequence: TGTGCCAGCAGCTTAGCGACTTACGAGCAGTACTTC.

A few counts support this clone. The genes are TRBV28 and TRBJ2-4; tentatively, D is TRBD2 (7 bases). This CDR3 comprises 16 residues. CDR1 is MDHEN and CDR2 is SYDVKM in the germline V gene. Deletions cut 5 bases from V and 7 bases from J, with 21 bases between. The CDR3 sequence is CASSGTTGRSGNIQYF. The CDR3 nucleotides are TGTGCCAGCAGTGGGACTACAGGGAGGTCGGGGAACATTCAGTACTTC.

The genes are TRBV18 and TRBJ2-1, with TRBD2 matching 13 bases. Germline V CDR1 and CDR2: KGHSH, LQKENI. This CDR3 is 15 amino acids long. V shed 4 bases, J shed 10 bases, and the junction held 7 bases outside the gene matches. The CDR3 coding sequence is TGTGCCAGCTCACTAACTAGCGGGGGGGCACGAGAGCAGTTCTTC. Residues: CASSLTSGGAREQFF.

The rearrangement links TRBV19 to TRBJ2-1, with TRBD1 matching 8 bases. CDR3 size: 15 residues. The J segment lost 5 bases and the V segment lost 3 bases, leaving 6 bases of the junction unmatched. From germline, CDR1 is LNHDA and CDR2 SQIVND (reference sequence). Here the CDR3 DNA reads TGTGCCAGTAGTATGGGTGGACAGGGTAACAATGAGCAGTTCTTC. Amino acids: CASSMGGQGNNEQFF.

The CDR3: CASSSDRGLYNEQFF. DNA of the CDR3: TGTGCCAGCAGTTCAGACAGGGGGCTTTACAATGAGCAGTTCTTC. The V and J genes are TRBV6-5 and TRBJ2-1, with 10 bases lining up with TRBD1. Germline V gene data show CDR1 as MNHEY and CDR2 as SVGAGI. The trim removed 4 bases at V and 4 bases at J, leaving 4 bases unmatched. The CDR3 length is 15 residues.

The chain employs TRBV10-3 and TRBJ2-7, with 9 positions matching TRBD1. The CDR3 contains 15 residues. Germline V lookup: CDR1 ENHRY, CDR2 SYGVKD. V lost 0 bases to trimming and J lost 2 bases; unmatched junction nucleotides: 2. The CDR3 DNA is TGTGCCATCAGTGAGTCCGGGACAGGGCCCTACGAGCAGTACTTC. Translation: CAISESGTGPYEQYF.

The CDR3 bases are TGTGCCAGCAGCTACAGTGGAAACACCATATATTTT. Protein product: CASSYSGNTIYF. The gene calls are TRBV5-8 and TRBJ1-3; D unclear. Trimming removed 3 bases at V and 3 bases at J, with 4 bases between. The germline V gene has CDR1 SGHTS and CDR2 YDEGEE. This CDR3 has 12 residues.

V and J are TRBV5-1 and TRBJ2-5; TRBD2 aligns across 14 bases. J lost 2 bases, V lost 4 bases, and 4 bases had no gene match. The CDR3 loop spans 16 amino acids. The germline V gene encodes CDR1 SGHRS and CDR2 YFSETQ. Here the CDR3 reads CASSPRTSGGQETQYF. DNA for the CDR3: TGCGCCAGCAGCCCCCGGACTAGCGGGGGGCAAGAGACCCAGTACTTC.

The chain combines TRBV9 with TRBJ1-6; D unresolved. Between the trimmed V and J ends, which lost 4 bases and 9 bases, there was a span of 11 bases. The CDR3 totals 13 residues. CDR1 is SGDLS, CDR2 YYNGEE, per germline. CDR3: CASSSAGGSPLHF. For the CDR3, the DNA is TGTGCCAGCAGCTCTGCGGGAGGTTCACCCCTCCACTTT.